This is a list of T cell receptor beta chains from one sample in a study of tumor-infiltrating lymphocytes in localized non-small cell lung cancer. Produced via immunoSEQ multiplex PCR; TCRdb's table is partial and in-frame only. The sample yields about 3,000 clones, more than 65% seen once. Sequencing input: uninvolved lung tissue not adjacent to the tumor. The origin of the receptors is a human donor with non-small cell lung cancer. Both conserved end residues are part of each CDR3. Each record gives: clone size, J gene, D gene, V gene, CDR3 DNA, CDR3 protein. The D gene is left open where the match is weak. Not all rows give a size; the values are once, few, many and, for expanded clones, a class.

>.|TRBJ1-6|.|TRBV25-1
TGTGCCAGCAGTGAATTGACAGATAATTCACCCCTCCACTTT
CASSELTDNSPLHF
>.|TRBJ2-2|.|TRBV6-1
TGTGCCAGCTGGGCGGTGTCGGACACCGGGGAGCTGTTTTTT
CASWAVSDTGELFF
>.|TRBJ1-1|TRBD1|TRBV5-5
TGTGCCAGCAGCTCGGGACAGGGCAGGACTGAAGCTTTCTTT
CASSSGQGRTEAFF
>.|TRBJ1-2|.|TRBV7-6
TGTGCCAGCAGCCCCACAGGGAACTATGGCTACACCTTC
CASSPTGNYGYTF
>.|TRBJ1-1|.|TRBV5-1
TGCGCCAGCAGCTTGGAGCTGAACACCGAAGCTTTCTTT
CASSLELNTEAFF
>once|TRBJ2-5|TRBD1|TRBV19
TGTGCCAGTAGAACACTAACAGGGGGGAGGGAGACCCAGTACTTC
CASRTLTGGRETQYF
>.|TRBJ2-7|.|TRBV18
TGTGCCAGCTCACCACCCATCTCCTACGAGCAGTACTTC
CASSPPISYEQYF
>large|TRBJ2-2|.|TRBV27
TGTGCCAGCAGTTTAGATGCGCCAGGCACCGGGGAGCTGTTTTTT
CASSLDAPGTGELFF
>few|TRBJ1-5|TRBD1|TRBV19
TGTGCCAGTAGTGGGGACAGGGGGCAAAGGAGGCCCCAGCATTTT
CASSGDRGQRRPQHF
>medium-sized|TRBJ2-7|TRBD1|TRBV5-6
TGTGCCAGCAGCTCCCAGGGGGTGATGGTCCCGTACGAGCAGTACTTC
CASSSQGVMVPYEQYF
>.|TRBJ2-1|.|TRBV9
TGTGCCAGCAGCGTACGGGACTCAGCGGGCGCTGAGCAGTTCTTC
CASSVRDSAGAEQFF
>.|TRBJ2-7|TRBD2|TRBV6-1
TGTGCCGGGGGACTAGCGGAGTACGAGCAGTACTTC
CAGGLAEYEQYF
>.|TRBJ2-5|.|TRBV4-3
TGCGCCAGCAGCCAAGAAAGGGTCTTCTTAGGGGAGACCCAGTACTTC
CASSQERVFLGETQYF
>.|TRBJ2-3|TRBD2|TRBV27
TGTGCCAGCAGTTTTTTGGGACTAGCGTCTAGCACAGATACGCAGTATTTT
CASSFLGLASSTDTQYF
>.|TRBJ1-2|.|TRBV19
TGTGCCAGTAGTATTCAGGGGATCAACTATGGCTACACCTTC
CASSIQGINYGYTF
>.|TRBJ1-1|TRBD1|TRBV25-1
TGTGCCAGCAGGAGACAGGGTTCGGTGAACACTGAAGCTTTCTTT
CASRRQGSVNTEAFF
>.|TRBJ1-2|.|TRBV5-4
TGTGCCAGCAGCTTGGACAGGCCCGACCTCTATGGCTACACCTTC
CASSLDRPDLYGYTF
>.|TRBJ1-2|TRBD1|TRBV25-1
TGTGCCAGCAGTGAACTACAAGGGACAGGGAACTATGGCTACACCTTC
CASSELQGTGNYGYTF
>once|TRBJ1-1|.|TRBV9
TGTGCCAGCTCGGCGGAGGGGCTTACTGAAGCTTTCTTT
CASSAEGLTEAFF